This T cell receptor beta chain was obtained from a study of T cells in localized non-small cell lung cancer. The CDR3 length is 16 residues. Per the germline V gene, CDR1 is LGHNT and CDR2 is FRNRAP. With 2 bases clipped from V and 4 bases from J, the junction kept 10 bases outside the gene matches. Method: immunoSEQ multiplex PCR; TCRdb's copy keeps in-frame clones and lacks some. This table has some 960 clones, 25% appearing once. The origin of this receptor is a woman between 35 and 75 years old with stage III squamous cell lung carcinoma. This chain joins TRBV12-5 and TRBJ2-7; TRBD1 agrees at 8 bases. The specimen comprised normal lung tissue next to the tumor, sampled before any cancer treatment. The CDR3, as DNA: TGTGCTAGTGGTTTGCCCAGGGGGCCAAGTATATACGAGCAGTACTTC. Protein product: CASGLPRGPSIYEQYF. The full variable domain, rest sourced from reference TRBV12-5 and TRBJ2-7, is DARVTQTPRHKVTEMGQEVTMRCQPILGHNTVFWYRQTMMQGLELLAYFRNRAPLDDSGMPKDRFSAEMPDATLATLKIQPSEPRDSAVYFCASGLPRGPSIYEQYFGPGTRLTVT.